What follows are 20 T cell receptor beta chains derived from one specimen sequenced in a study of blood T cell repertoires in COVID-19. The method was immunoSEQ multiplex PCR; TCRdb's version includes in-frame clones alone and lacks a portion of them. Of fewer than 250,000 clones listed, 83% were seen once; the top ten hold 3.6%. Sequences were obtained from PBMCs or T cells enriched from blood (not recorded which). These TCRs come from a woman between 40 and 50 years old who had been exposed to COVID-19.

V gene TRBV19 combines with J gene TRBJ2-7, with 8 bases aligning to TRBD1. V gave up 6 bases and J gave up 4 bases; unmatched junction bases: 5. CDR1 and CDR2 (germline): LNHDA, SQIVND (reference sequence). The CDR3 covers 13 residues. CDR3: CASSPGQVYEQYF. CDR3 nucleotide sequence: TGTGCCAGTAGCCCGGGACAGGTATACGAGCAGTACTTC.

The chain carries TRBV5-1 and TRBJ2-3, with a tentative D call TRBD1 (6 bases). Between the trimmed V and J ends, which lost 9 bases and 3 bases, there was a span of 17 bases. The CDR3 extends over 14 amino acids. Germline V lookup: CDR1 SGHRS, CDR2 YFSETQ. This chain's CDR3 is CATQTGQVTDTQYF. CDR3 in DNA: TGCGCCACCCAGACAGGCCAGGTTACAGATACGCAGTATTTT.

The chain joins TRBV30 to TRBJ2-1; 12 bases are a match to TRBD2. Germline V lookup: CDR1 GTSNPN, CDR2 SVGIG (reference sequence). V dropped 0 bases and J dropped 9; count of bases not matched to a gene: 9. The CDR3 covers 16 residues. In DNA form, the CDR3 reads TGTGCCTGGAGTGTATGGGCTAGCGGGGGGGCAATTGAGCAGTTCTTC. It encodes CAWSVWASGGAIEQFF. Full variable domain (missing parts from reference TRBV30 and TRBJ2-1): SQTIHQWPATLVQPVGSPLSLECTVEGTSNPNLYWYRQAAGRGLQLLFYSVGIGQISSEVPQNLSASRPQDRQFILSSKKLLLSDSGFYLCAWSVWASGGAIEQFFGPGTRLTVL.

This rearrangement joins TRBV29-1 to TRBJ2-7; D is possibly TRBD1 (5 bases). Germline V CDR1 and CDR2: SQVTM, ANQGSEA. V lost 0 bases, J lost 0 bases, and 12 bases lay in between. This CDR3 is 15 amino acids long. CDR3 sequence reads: CSVEDDSTFSYEQYF. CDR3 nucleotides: TGCAGCGTTGAAGACGACAGCACCTTCTCCTACGAGCAGTACTTC.

The CDR3 coding sequence is TGTGCCAGCTCACAATCAGGGGGCACCTACGAGCAGTACTTC. Protein: CASSQSGGTYEQYF. V gene TRBV18 combines with J gene TRBJ2-7; TRBD1 matches 8 bases. Germline V gives CDR1 KGHSH, CDR2 LQKENI. The CDR3 runs to 14 residues. The V gene end was trimmed by 4 bases and the J gene end by 2 bases; junction bases not matched to a gene: 4.

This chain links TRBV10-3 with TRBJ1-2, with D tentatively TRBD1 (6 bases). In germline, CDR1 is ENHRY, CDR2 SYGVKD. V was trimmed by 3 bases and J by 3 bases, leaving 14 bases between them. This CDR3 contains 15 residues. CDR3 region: CAISDSRGMDYGYTF. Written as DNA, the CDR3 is TGTGCCATCAGTGATTCCAGGGGAATGGACTATGGCTACACCTTC.

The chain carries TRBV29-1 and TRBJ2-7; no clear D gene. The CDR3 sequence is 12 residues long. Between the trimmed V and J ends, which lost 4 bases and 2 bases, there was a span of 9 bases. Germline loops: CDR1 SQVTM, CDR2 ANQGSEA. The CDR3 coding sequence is TGCAGCGTTGGAGGATCCCCCTACGAGCAGTACTTC. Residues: CSVGGSPYEQYF.

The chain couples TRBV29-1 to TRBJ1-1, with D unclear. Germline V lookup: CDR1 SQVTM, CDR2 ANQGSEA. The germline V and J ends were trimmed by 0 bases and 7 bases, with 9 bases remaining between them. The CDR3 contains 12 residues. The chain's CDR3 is CSVEDKGGEAFF. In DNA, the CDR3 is TGCAGCGTTGAAGATAAGGGAGGTGAAGCTTTCTTT.

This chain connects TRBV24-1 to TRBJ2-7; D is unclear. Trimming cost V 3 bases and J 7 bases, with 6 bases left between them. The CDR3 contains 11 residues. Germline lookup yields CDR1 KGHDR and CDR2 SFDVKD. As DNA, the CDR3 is TGTGCCACCAGTGATGGGCTTGAGCAGTACTTC. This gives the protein CATSDGLEQYF.

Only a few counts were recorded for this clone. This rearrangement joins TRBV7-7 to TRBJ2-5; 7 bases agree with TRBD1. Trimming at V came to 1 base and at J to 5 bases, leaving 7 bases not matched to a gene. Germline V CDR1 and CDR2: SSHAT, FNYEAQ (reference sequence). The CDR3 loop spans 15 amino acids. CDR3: CASSLGATGLETQYF. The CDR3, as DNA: TGTGCCAGCAGCTTAGGGGCGACAGGGTTGGAGACCCAGTACTTC.

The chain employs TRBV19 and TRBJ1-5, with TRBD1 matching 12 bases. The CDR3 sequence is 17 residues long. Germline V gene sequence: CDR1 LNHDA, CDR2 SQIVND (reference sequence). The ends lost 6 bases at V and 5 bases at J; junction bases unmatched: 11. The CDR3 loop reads CASRHHWGQGADQPQHF. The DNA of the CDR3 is TGTGCCAGTAGACACCACTGGGGACAGGGGGCGGATCAGCCCCAGCATTTT.

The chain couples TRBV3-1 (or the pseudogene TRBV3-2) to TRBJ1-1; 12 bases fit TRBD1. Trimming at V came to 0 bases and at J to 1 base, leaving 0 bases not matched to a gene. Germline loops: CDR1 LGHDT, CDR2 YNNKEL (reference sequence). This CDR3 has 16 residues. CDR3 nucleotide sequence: TGTGCCAGCAGCCAAGAGGGACAGGGGGCGAACACTGAAGCTTTCTTT. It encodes CASSQEGQGANTEAFF.

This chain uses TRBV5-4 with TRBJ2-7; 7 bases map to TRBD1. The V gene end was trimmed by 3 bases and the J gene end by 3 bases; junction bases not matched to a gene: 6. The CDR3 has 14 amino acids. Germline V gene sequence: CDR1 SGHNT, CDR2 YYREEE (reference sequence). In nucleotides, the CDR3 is TGTGCCAGCAGCTGGGATGGGACAGACTACGAGCAGTACTTC. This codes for CASSWDGTDYEQYF. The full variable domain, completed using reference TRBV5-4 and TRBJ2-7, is ETGVTQSPTHLIKTRGQQVTLRCSSQSGHNTVSWYQQALGQGPQFIFQYYREEENGRGNFPPRFSGLQFPNYSSELNVNALELDDSALYLCASSWDGTDYEQYFGPGTRLTVT.

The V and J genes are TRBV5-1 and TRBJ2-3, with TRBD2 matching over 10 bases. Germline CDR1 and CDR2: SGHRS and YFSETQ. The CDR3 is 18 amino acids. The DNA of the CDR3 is TGCGCAGAAGAGCTCTCGGAGCGGGGGGGCCCGAGCACAGATACGCAGTATTTT. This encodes CAEELSERGGPSTDTQYF.

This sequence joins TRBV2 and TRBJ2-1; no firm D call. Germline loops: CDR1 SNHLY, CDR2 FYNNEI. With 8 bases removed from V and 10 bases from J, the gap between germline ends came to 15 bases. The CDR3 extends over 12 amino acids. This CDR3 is CASLASVGEQFF. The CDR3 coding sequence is TGTGCCAGCTTAGCATCTGTTGGGGAGCAGTTCTTC.

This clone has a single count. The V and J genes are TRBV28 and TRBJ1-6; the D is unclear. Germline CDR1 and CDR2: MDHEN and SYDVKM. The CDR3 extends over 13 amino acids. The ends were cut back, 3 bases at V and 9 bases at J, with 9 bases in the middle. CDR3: CASSLVGSSPLHF. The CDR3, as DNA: TGTGCCAGCAGTTTGGTAGGGAGTTCACCCCTCCACTTT.

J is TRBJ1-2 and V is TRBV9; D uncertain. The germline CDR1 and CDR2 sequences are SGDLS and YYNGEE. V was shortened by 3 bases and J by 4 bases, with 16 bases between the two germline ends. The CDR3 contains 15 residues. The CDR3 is CASSAGGVVGYGYTF. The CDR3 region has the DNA TGTGCCAGCAGCGCCGGAGGAGTGGTTGGCTATGGCTACACCTTC.

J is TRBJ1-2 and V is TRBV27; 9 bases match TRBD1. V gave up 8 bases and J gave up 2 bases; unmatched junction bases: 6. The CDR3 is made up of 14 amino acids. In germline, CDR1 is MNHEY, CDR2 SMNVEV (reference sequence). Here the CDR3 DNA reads TGTGCCAGCCGAGTGGGACAGGGAAACTATGGCTACACCTTC. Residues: CASRVGQGNYGYTF.

This CDR3 is CASSVSDIEGGPRPHGGYTF. CDR3 DNA: TGTGCCAGCAGCGTAAGCGACATCGAGGGGGGGCCTCGACCCCACGGAGGCTACACCTTC. The chain carries TRBV9 and TRBJ1-2; weak D call: TRBD1 (6 bases). The CDR3 sequence is 20 residues long. Trimming took 1 base from V and 8 from J, leaving 33 bases between them. In germline, CDR1 is SGDLS, CDR2 YYNGEE.

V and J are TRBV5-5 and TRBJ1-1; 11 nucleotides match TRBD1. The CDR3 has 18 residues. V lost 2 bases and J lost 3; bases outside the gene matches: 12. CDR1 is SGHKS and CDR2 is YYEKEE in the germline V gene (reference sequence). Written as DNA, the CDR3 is TGTGCCAGCAGCTTCTTCAAGATCGGGACAGGGGGTCACACTGAAGCTTTCTTT. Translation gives CASSFFKIGTGGHTEAFF.